This entry is about one T cell receptor (beta chain). These data originate in a study of blood T cell repertoires in COVID-19. The CDR3 totals 17 residues. Germline V gene data show CDR1 as MNHEY and CDR2 as SVGEGT. V lost 2 bases, J lost 5 bases, and 21 bases lay in between. Assay used: immunoSEQ multiplex PCR; TCRdb lists only in-frame clones, some missing. Here the sample spans around 65,000 clones, around 85% being singletons. The clonotype originates from a woman over 75 with active or convalescent COVID-19. The sequencing input was peripheral blood. The J gene is TRBJ1-1, the V gene TRBV6-2 or TRBV6-3, with D possibly being TRBD1 (6 bases). The CDR3 protein is CASSYPFGQTLFTEAFF. Here the CDR3 DNA reads TGTGCCAGCAGTTACCCCTTTGGACAGACCTTGTTTACTGAAGCTTTCTTT.